One and the same sample provided the 10 T cell receptor beta chains below, sequenced in a study of blood T cell repertoires in COVID-19. The assay was immunoSEQ multiplex PCR, and TCRdb's table has in-frame clones only and misses some. Here the sample spans fewer than 400,000 clones, 89% being singletons. Sequences were obtained from PBMCs or T cells enriched from blood (not recorded which). All receptors derive from a woman between 25 and 40 years old who had recovered from COVID-19.

Points on this clone: The identical CDR3 is also encoded by other nucleotide sequences in the sample. The CDR3 here is CASSHGTSGEETQYF. In DNA form, the CDR3 reads TGCGCCAGCAGCCACGGGACTAGCGGGGAGGAGACCCAGTACTTC. V usage is TRBV5-1 and J usage is TRBJ2-5, with 13 bases matching TRBD2. V shed 4 bases and J 5 bases; nucleotides not matched to a gene: 5. The germline gives CDR1 SGHRS, CDR2 YFSETQ. CDR3 length: 15 amino acids.

This chain connects TRBV19 to TRBJ1-6; the D is unclear. Trimming left V 1 base short and J 5 bases short, with 9 bases between. The CDR3 has 15 residues. CDR1 LNHDA and CDR2 SQIVND come from the germline V gene (reference sequence). CDR3 residues: CASSIAPGNNSPLHF. CDR3 sequence (DNA): TGTGCCAGTAGTATAGCCCCGGGAAATAATTCACCCCTCCACTTT.

The chain carries TRBV3-1 (or the pseudogene TRBV3-2) and TRBJ2-7, with 14 bases that match TRBD2. After removal of 4 bases from V and 2 bases from J, the junction contained 13 bases not matched to a gene. CDR3 size: 19 residues. Germline CDR1 LGHDT, CDR2 YNNKEL (reference sequence). The CDR3 is CASSPYPPQTSGGAYEQYF. The CDR3 region has the DNA TGTGCCAGCAGCCCCTACCCGCCTCAGACTAGCGGGGGGGCCTACGAGCAGTACTTC.

The chain is built from TRBV11-1 and TRBJ2-3; D remains ambiguous. Trimming took off 5 bases at V and 3 bases at J, with 6 bases between the two ends. CDR3 size: 12 residues. Germline CDR1 is SGHAT and CDR2 is FQDESV (reference sequence). The DNA for the CDR3 is TGTGCCAGCAGCCGGAGAACAGATACGCAGTATTTT. The encoded protein is CASSRRTDTQYF.

The chain combines TRBV19 with TRBJ1-3; 10 bases align to TRBD1. The J segment lost 0 bases and the V segment lost 3 bases, leaving 8 bases of the junction unmatched. CDR3 length: 18 residues. Germline CDR1 is LNHDA and CDR2 is SQIVND (reference sequence). The CDR3 DNA sequence: TGTGCCAGTAGTATTATACCGGGACAGGGGAACTCTGGAAACACCATATATTTT. Amino acids: CASSIIPGQGNSGNTIYF.

V and J are TRBV19 and TRBJ1-2; 8 nucleotides line up with TRBD1. The CDR3 length is 14 residues. CDR1 and CDR2 from the germline V gene are LNHDA and SQIVND (reference sequence). V was clipped by 9 bases and J by 2 bases; unmatched bases: 8. CDR3: CASSVYRGNYGYTF. DNA for the CDR3: TGTGCCAGCTCGGTGTACAGGGGGAACTATGGCTACACCTTC.

The chain links TRBV4-2 to TRBJ2-7; 9 bases map to TRBD2. Losses at the gene ends were 8 bases for V and 5 bases for J; bases not matched to a gene: 10. This CDR3 is built from 14 residues. From germline, CDR1 is LGHNA and CDR2 YNFKEQ. The DNA of the CDR3 is TGTGCCAGCTCCGCAAAGGCTAGCGGGAACGAGCAGTACTTC. Translated: CASSAKASGNEQYF.

The chain is built from TRBV24-1 and TRBJ1-2, with 8 bases lining up with TRBD1. V lost 9 bases and J lost 0; bases outside the gene matches: 5. There are 14 residues in the CDR3. From germline, CDR1 is KGHDR and CDR2 SFDVKD. CDR3 coding DNA: TGTGCCACCCCGGGGGGACAGGCTAACTATGGCTACACCTTC. The encoded protein is CATPGGQANYGYTF.

This chain uses TRBV5-3 with TRBJ1-3; tentatively, D is TRBD1 (6 bases). TRBV5-3 is an ORF, with its function uncertain. The CDR3 runs 16 residues. Deletions cut 4 bases from V and 7 bases from J, with 21 bases between. The CDR3 spells CARSGCSGPQGNTIYF. The CDR3 DNA reads TGTGCCAGAAGCGGTTGTAGCGGGCCGCAGGGGAACACCATATATTTT.

This chain uses TRBV5-4 with TRBJ1-2; 8 bases map to TRBD1. With V trimmed by 2 bases and J by 6 bases, 15 bases remained unmatched. CDR1 is SGHNT and CDR2 is YYREEE in the germline V gene (reference sequence). There are 17 residues in the CDR3. CDR3 residues: CASSFATIRTGKDGYTF. CDR3 DNA sequence: TGTGCCAGCAGCTTCGCGACAATTAGGACAGGGAAGGATGGCTACACCTTC.